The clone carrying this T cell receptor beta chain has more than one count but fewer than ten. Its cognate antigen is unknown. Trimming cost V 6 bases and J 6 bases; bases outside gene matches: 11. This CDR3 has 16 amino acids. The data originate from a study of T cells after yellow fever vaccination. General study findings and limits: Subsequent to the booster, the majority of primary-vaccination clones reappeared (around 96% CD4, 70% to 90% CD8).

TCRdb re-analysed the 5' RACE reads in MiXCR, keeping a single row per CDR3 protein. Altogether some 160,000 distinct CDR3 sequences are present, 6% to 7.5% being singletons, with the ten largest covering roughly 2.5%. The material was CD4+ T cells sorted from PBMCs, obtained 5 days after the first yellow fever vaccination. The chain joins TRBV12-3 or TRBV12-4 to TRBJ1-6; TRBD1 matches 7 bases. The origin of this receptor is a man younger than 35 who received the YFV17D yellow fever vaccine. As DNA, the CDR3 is TGTGCCAGCAGCTTTTACGGGGCAGGGGGTAATTCACCCCTCCACTTT. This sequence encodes CASSFYGAGGNSPLHF.